This entry features one T cell receptor (beta chain) sequence. Original handling: From reference gene primer amplification, estimates of nucleated cell counts were derived. Only in-frame clones appear in the TCRdb table, and some are missing; sequencing was by immunoSEQ multiplex PCR. D and trimming come from the DNA, and the V and J calls and clone size come from that table. The data show roughly 100,000 clones, with 81% seen just once and roughly 23% held by the top ten. CDR3 length: 12 amino acids. V was pared by 4 bases and J by 5 bases, with 8 bases between. Looked up from germline, CDR1 is MNHEY and CDR2 is SVGEGT. This sample was included in a study of blood T cell repertoires in COVID-19.

The V call is TRBV6-2 or TRBV6-3, the J call TRBJ1-2, with a weak D call TRBD1 (5 bases). The clonotype comes from a man at least 80 years old with active or convalescent COVID-19. The sequenced sample was peripheral blood. The CDR3 nucleotides read TGTGCCAGCAGTTCCCAGGGATATGGCTACACCTTC. It is translated as CASSSQGYGYTF.